This T cell receptor (beta chain) was sequenced during a study of shared clonotypes between healthy human individuals. Study findings and constraints: Non-shared clonotypes showed lower generation probabilities than clonotypes common to all four donors.

On this clone itself: Its matching antigen is unknown.

Clones were sequenced by immunoSEQ multiplex PCR, and TCRdb holds only the in-frame ones, with some missing. Of around 560,000 clones detected, roughly 96% appear once; the ten largest clones hold 0.11%. Naive CD8 cells, CD45RO-negative and positively selected for CCR7, excluded terminally differentiated effector memory CD45RA+ cells. The sequence was obtained from a woman aged 25 to 39 in good health. The sequencing input was naive CD8+ T cells sorted from blood.

The CDR3 region is CASSYPSGGVSDTQYF. CDR3 nucleotide sequence: TGTGCCAGCAGTTACCCAAGCGGAGGGGTTTCAGATACGCAGTATTTT. The chain recombines TRBV6-5 with TRBJ2-3; possibly TRBD2 for D (6 bases). The CDR3 runs to 16 residues. Trimming removed 2 bases at V and 4 bases at J, with 16 bases between. Looked up from germline, CDR1 is MNHEY and CDR2 is SVGAGI.